This TCR beta chain emerged from a study of cytomegalovirus exposure and HLA in healthy donors. The V gene's germline CDR1 is SGHVS and CDR2 FQNEAQ. V lost 4 bases and J lost 0, with 9 bases in between. This CDR3 contains 14 residues. Primers included in the PCR were 60 Vbeta and 13 Jbeta primers. The method was immunoSEQ multiplex PCR; TCRdb's version includes in-frame clones alone and lacks a portion of them. The sample has 100,000 to 150,000 clones; 77% are singletons. Sequencing used PBMCs. The chain couples TRBV7-8 to TRBJ1-1; a possible D gene is TRBD1 (5 bases). The clonotype comes from a middle-aged woman in good health and CMV-seropositive. The CDR3 reads CASSSGLMNTEAFF. CDR3 nucleotides: TGTGCCAGCAGCTCGGGACTGATGAACACTGAAGCTTTCTTT.